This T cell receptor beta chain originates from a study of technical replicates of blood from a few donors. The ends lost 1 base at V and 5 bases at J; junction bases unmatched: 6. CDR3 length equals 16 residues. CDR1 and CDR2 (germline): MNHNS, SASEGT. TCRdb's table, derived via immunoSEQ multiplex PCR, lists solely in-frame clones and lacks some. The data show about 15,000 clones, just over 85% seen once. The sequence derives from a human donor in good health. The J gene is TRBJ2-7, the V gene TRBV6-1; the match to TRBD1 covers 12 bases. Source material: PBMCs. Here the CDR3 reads CASSEGWDRGLDEQYF. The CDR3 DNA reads TGTGCCAGCAGTGAAGGATGGGACAGGGGGCTGGACGAGCAGTACTTC.